This T cell receptor (beta chain) is from a study of T cell responses to AZD1222 COVID-19 vaccine (dated by TCRdb to the early 2020s). Context from the whole study: AZD1222 recipients whose second dose came at about 4 weeks and those whose second dose came at about 12 weeks were combined into one group, since spike-specific TCR depth and breadth did not differ between the two schedules. A total of 230 to 250 trial participants underwent TCR sequencing, of whom roughly 210 had received two doses of AZD1222 and approximately 26 had received two doses of the MenACWY control vaccine. Enrollment into the trials was organized by age into subgroups of 18-55, 56-69 and 70-plus years, and those subgroups contained about 160, 30 and 59 TCR-sequenced participants, respectively.

From a lookup of the germline V gene (reference sequence), CDR1 and CDR2 are LNHDA and SQIVND. Trimming accounts for 4 bases at V and 9 bases at J, while the number of junction bases matched to no gene is 11. Including the terminal cysteine and phenylalanine, the CDR3 comprises 17 residues. Left in the record is the CDR3 DNA by itself, 51 bases read in frame from the first base. As regards this clone: Its recognized antigen is unknown. The record has no base qualities; no much larger clone is one base away.

The time point label, read with the paper, signifies: baseline before first vaccination. The vaccinee samples were drawn from two UK trials, COV001 and COV002, one of which was a single-blind randomized controlled phase 2/3 trial testing AZD1222 (ChAdOx1 nCoV-19) in healthy adults. For TCRbeta chain sequencing, PBMC samples from trial participants were taken at day 0 and at day 28 after the second dose. The CDR3 regions of human TCRbeta chains were analyzed by immunosequencing. On the study's bioinformatics: TCRs in the repertoires were compared against a reference library of SARS-CoV-2-specific TCRs that had been generated with the MIRA antigen-specificity platform. Breadth meant the fraction of unique TCRs that were SARS-CoV-2-associated, whereas depth meant the fraction of total T cells that were SARS-CoV-2-associated. Each spike-specific TCR was assigned to its reactive spike region and to a CD4 or CD8 class using the MIRA data. Log10-transformed breadth and depth values were compared by one-way ANOVA with Sidak's multiple comparisons tests. Imported from immuneACCESS, the table was reduced by TCRdb to in-frame sequences with V and J called. These copies leave out some clones; in studies compared against another copy, an unresolved V gene accounts for under half, and the cause of the remainder is not known. V and J calls and clone size come straight from that table; D and trimming were deduced from the DNA. The sample table contains 170,000 or so clones; only one count was recorded for about nine tenths of them. The ten most abundant clones make up about 2.5% of the sample.

Results the study describes overall, beyond this receptor: A significant rise in spike-specific TCR breadth and depth was observed after two AZD1222 doses relative to day 0 and relative to MenACWY recipients. Reportedly, close to half of the unique spike-specific TCRs recognized epitopes lying outside the regions that are mutated in the B.1.351 and B.1.1.7 variants. CD4 TCRs associated with the vaccine covered the entire spike protein, and the dominant responses were in regions 160-218 and 743-854. Conclusions about previously exposed vaccinees are limited, since just 6 or 7 AZD1222 recipients were seropositive for SARS-CoV-2 at baseline. The 56-69-year group was small, and its depth increase did not reach significance, likely because of low power. Participants were mostly white British, with more females than males. The authors suggested clonal diversity may have been underestimated. No day 14 peak-response samples were available, so repertoires were characterized only after the peak T cell response.

The chain was built from TRBV19 and TRBJ2-1, and 14 junctional nucleotides match TRBD2. This sequence was found in an adult in good health. The sequences come from peripheral blood, collected on day 0 of AZD1222 vaccination. The DNA sequence follows: TGTGCCAGTAGTAAAGGGACTAGCGGGAGCCCCGTCGTTGAGCAGTTCTTC. This translates into CASSKGTSGSPVVEQFF.